This TCR beta chain is drawn from a study of cytomegalovirus exposure and HLA in healthy donors. Study information: A previous analysis identified 117 million unique TCR beta sequences derived from roughly 190 million T cells.

Though probably carrying unrecorded immune exposures, donors were nominally healthy at sampling. CDR1 is SGHAT and CDR2 is FQNNGV in the germline V gene. This CDR3 contains 15 residues. Trimming stripped 1 base from V and 2 bases from J, with 12 bases between. The PCR made use of 60 Vbeta and 13 Jbeta primers. Source study methods: An analysis that came later counted approximately 76 million unique TCR beta chains, 10 million to 12 million shared. The repertoire was sequenced with immunoSEQ multiplex PCR; TCRdb's copy has only in-frame clones and lacks some. The DNA gave D and trimming, while V, J and clone size come from that table. Of more than 150,000 clones listed, approximately 81% are singletons.

Sequences were obtained from PBMCs. This rearrangement joins TRBV11-2 to TRBJ2-7, with a possible D match to TRBD1 (6 bases). The receptor was isolated from a man aged 50 to 59 in good health and CMV-seronegative. CDR3 in DNA: TGTGCCAGCAGCTTAGTCAGGGGTCCCACCTACGAGCAGTACTTC. This translates into CASSLVRGPTYEQYF.